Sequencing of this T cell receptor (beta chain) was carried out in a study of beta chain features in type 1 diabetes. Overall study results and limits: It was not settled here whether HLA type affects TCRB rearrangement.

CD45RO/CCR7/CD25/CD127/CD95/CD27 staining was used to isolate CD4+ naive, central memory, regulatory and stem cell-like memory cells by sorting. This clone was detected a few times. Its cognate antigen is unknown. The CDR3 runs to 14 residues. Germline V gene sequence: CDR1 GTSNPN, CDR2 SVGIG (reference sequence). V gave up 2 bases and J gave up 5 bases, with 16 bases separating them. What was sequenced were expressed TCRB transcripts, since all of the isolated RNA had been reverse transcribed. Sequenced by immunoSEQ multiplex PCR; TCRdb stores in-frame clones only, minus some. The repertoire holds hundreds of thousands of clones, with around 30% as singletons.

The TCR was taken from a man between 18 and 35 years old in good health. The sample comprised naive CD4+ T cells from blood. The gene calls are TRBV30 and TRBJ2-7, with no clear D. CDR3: CAWSILIGVDEQYF. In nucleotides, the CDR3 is TGTGCCTGGAGTATCTTGATCGGCGTAGACGAGCAGTACTTC. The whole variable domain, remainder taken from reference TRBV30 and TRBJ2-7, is SQTIHQWPATLVQPVGSPLSLECTVEGTSNPNLYWYRQAAGRGLQLLFYSVGIGQISSEVPQNLSASRPQDRQFILSSKKLLLSDSGFYLCAWSILIGVDEQYFGPGTRLTVT.